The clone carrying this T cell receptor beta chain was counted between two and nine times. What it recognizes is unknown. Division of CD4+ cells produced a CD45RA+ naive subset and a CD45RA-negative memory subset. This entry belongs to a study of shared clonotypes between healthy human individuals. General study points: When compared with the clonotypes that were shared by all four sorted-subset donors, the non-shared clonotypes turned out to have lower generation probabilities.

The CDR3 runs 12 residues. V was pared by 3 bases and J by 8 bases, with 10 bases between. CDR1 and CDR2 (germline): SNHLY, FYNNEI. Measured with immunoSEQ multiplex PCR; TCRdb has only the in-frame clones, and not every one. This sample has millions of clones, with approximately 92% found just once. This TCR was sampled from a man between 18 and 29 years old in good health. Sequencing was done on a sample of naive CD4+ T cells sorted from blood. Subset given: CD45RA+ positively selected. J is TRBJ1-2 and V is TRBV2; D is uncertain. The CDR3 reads CASSEWASGYTF. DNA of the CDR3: TGTGCCAGCAGTGAGTGGGCTAGCGGCTACACCTTC.